The TCR beta chain described here comes from a study of T cells in Graves' hyperthyroidism and ophthalmopathy (dated by TCRdb to about 2019). Looking at the study overall: Peripheral blood samples were taken at initial diagnosis, before any treatment was given. TCR V-J signatures able to tell the groups apart were searched for in a discovery cohort of 95 or so patients, of whom roughly 42 had Graves' ophthalmopathy and 57 had stable Graves' hyperthyroidism. TCR Vbeta CDR3 sequencing of approximately 140 peripheral blood samples (roughly 43 ophthalmopathy, 75 to 80 hyperthyroidism and some 17 progressor patients) is reported in the paper. Prospective prediction of ophthalmopathy was tested in an independent validation cohort of fewer than 20 hyperthyroidism patients and some 17 patients who later progressed to ophthalmopathy. The 75 to 100 discovery patients were divided at random into training and test sets in a 7:3 ratio. After blood sampling, hyperthyroidism patients were treated with methimazole at a starting dose of 30 mg daily, and ophthalmopathy patients were treated with high-dose intravenous methylprednisolone. Thyroid tissue and blood T-cell repertoires from about six Graves' hyperthyroidism patients were also compared in the study. Study-level results and caveats: In validation, the model predicted progression to ophthalmopathy with approximately 70% sensitivity and approximately 78% specificity, a median of about 6.7 months before onset. A model built on a 13 V-J signature distinguished ophthalmopathy from stable hyperthyroidism, reaching roughly 88% sensitivity and about 81% specificity in cross-validation and 80%/75% in testing. Most expanded thyroid clonotypes (frequency above 0.001) were also detected in blood, a finding suggesting that blood repertoires may reflect thyroid immune responses. Sample size was not statistically predetermined, and investigators were not blinded to group allocation.

The CDR3 holds 15 amino acids from the cysteine to the phenylalanine. Only the CDR3 portion is preserved as DNA: 45 bases, with reading frame beginning at the first base. The germline V gene (reference sequence) supplies CDR1 GTSNPN and CDR2 SVGIG. Unmatched junction bases come to 4, with V trimmed by 5 bases and J by 0 bases. Amplification of TCR beta CDR3 regions was carried out from RNA transcripts. A first-round RT-PCR of the TCR CDR3 used the HTBI primer set with the Qiagen OneStep RT-PCR kit. The libraries were constructed in a second round of multiplex PCR and then size-selected and purified. The libraries were sequenced on an Illumina HiSeq2000 using paired-end 100 bp reads. The study's processing was this. SOAPnuke was used to process the raw data, with reads discarded if the reads contained adapters or uncalled bases, had a mean Phred below 15, or lacked an exact constant-primer or identifier match. High-quality paired reads were merged with COPE v1.2.5, and unique nucleotide sequences were defined as clonotypes. Clonotypes were aligned to IMGT TRBV, TRBD and TRBJ reference segments using MiTCR v1.1. Analysis was restricted to V-J combinations with a frequency above 0.0001, which covered roughly 99% of repertoires. A TCS score was defined as the ratio of F50 (clonal expansion) to E x V (chaos), with BLOSUM62-based TCRdist applied between CDR3 peptides within each V-J. Welch's t-statistics and random forest reduced several hundred V-J features to about 12, which were used in a naive Bayes classifier (R e1071). TCRdb reanalyzed the raw reads on its own, using fastp at Q25 for trimming and MiXCR for clone calling, and kept in-frame beta chains. Each CDR3 protein gets just one entry, which takes the most common genes and DNA from the rows behind it. These V and J calls rely on TCRdb rather than the paper's analysis. This sample holds approximately 360,000 distinct CDR3 sequences; roughly 25% were observed only once. The ten most abundant clones make up 73% of the sample.

Stable Graves' hyperthyroidism was defined as no progression to ophthalmopathy during 18 months of follow-up. Hyperthyroidism patients were aged 18 to 65 years and newly diagnosed, with disease duration of less than 2 months. The study excluded patients with uncontrolled infections, other autoimmune diseases, pregnancy or lactation. Diagnoses were based on clinical symptoms, serum thyroxine and TRAb, thyroid ultrasound and orbital computed tomography. PBMCs were isolated from 7.5 to 10 ml of fresh peripheral blood by Ficoll-Paque density gradient centrifugation. Total RNA was extracted using Trizol reagent, and RNA quality was assessed on an Agilent 2100 Bioanalyzer. Regarding this clonotype: This receptor's antigen is unknown. No clone much larger than this one lies a single base away; base qualities are absent.

The V and J segments used are TRBV30 and TRBJ2-3, and TRBD2 aligns with 11 junction nucleotides. What was sequenced was blood. The clonotype comes from a man aged 50 to 60 with Graves' hyperthyroidism. The CDR3 is CAWAGLAESTDTQYF. At the DNA level, the sequence is TGTGCCTGGGCGGGACTAGCGGAGAGCACAGATACGCAGTATTTT.